This T cell receptor beta chain was retrieved from a study of CD8+CD57+ T cells in acquired aplastic anemia. Overall study: An average of roughly 2.9 ug of DNA was obtained from sorted CD4+ and CD8+ cells.

V was cut by 1 base and J by 6 bases, with 15 bases left in between. The CDR3 runs to 15 residues. Concerning this clonotype: Its antigen is undetermined.

Genomic DNA templated the TCR beta VDJ and CDR3 profiling. TCRdb re-analysed the reads in MiXCR, keeping a single row per CDR3 protein. The data hold some 70,000 distinct CDR3 sequences, with around half observed a single time. Overall study results and limits: About 29 sequences, all CD8+ CDR3, were shared between patients and controls.

This sequence was found in a human donor in good health, serving as a control. The specimen was sorted CD4+, CD8+, or CD8+CD57+ T cells (not recorded which) from PBMCs. The chain joins TRBV12-3 or TRBV12-4 to TRBJ1-2; D perhaps matches TRBD1 (6 bases). CDR3 amino acids: CASSLGPLQGDGYTF. For the CDR3, the DNA is TGTGCCAGCAGTTTAGGTCCATTACAGGGAGATGGCTACACCTTC.